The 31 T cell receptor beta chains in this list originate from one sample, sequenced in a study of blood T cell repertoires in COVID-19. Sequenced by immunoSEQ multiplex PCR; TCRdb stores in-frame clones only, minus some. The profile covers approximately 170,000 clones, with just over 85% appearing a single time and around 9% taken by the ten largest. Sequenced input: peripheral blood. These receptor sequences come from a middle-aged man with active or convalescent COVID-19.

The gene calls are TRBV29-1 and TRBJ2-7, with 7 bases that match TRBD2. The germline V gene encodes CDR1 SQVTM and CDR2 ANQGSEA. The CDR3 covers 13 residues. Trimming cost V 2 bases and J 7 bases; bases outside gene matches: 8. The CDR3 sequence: CSVEQRDREEQYF. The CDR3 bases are TGCAGCGTTGAACAGCGGGATAGGGAAGAGCAGTACTTC.

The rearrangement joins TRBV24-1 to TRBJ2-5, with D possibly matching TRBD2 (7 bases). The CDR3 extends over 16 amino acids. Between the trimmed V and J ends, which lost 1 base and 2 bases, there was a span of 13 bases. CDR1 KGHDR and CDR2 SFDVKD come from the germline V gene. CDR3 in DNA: TGTGCCACCAGTGATTTAGGGGGGGCAGGACAAGAGACCCAGTACTTC. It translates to CATSDLGGAGQETQYF.

The chain's CDR3 is CASRPNPGQMNGYTF. The CDR3 DNA is TGTGCCAGCAGACCAAACCCGGGACAGATGAATGGCTACACCTTC. The chain couples TRBV7-3 to TRBJ1-2, with 7 bases matching TRBD1. Germline CDR1 SGHTA, CDR2 FQGTGA. The ends lost 6 bases at V and 6 bases at J; junction bases unmatched: 13. The CDR3 is 15 residues long.

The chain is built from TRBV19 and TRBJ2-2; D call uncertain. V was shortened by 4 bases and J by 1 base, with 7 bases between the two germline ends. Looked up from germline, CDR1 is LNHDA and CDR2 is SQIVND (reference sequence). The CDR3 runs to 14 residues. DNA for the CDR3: TGTGCCAGTAGTACCAAACTGAACACCGGGGAGCTGTTTTTT. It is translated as CASSTKLNTGELFF.

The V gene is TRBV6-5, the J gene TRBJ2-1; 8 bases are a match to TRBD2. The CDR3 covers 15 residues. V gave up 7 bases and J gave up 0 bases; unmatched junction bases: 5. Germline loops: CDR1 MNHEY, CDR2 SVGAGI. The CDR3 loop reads CASNPLAASYNEQFF. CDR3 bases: TGTGCCAGCAACCCACTAGCGGCCTCCTACAATGAGCAGTTCTTC.

The CDR3 region is CASSQDPPGDYGYTF. Written as DNA, the CDR3 is TGCGCCAGCAGCCAAGACCCCCCGGGGGACTATGGCTACACCTTC. This chain links TRBV4-3 with TRBJ1-2; D is perhaps TRBD1 (5 bases). The V end lost 0 bases, the J end lost 3 bases, and 11 bases lay between the germline ends. CDR1 is LGHNA, CDR2 YSLEER, per germline. This CDR3 comprises 15 residues.

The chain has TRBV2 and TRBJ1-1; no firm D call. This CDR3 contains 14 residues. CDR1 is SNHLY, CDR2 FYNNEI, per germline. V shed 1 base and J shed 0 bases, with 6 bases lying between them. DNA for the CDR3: TGTGCCAGCAGTGAAGGACACCTGAACACTGAAGCTTTCTTT. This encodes CASSEGHLNTEAFF.

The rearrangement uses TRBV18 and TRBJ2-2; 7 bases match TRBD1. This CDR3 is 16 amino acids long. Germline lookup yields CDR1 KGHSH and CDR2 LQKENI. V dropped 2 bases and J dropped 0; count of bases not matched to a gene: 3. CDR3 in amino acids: CASSPKGQSNTGELFF. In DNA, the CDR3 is TGTGCCAGCTCACCAAAGGGACAGTCGAACACCGGGGAGCTGTTTTTT. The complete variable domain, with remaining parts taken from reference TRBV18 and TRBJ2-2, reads NAGVMQNPRHLVRRRGQEARLRCSPMKGHSHVYWYRQLPEEGLKFMVYLQKENIIDESGMPKERFSAEFPKEGPSILRIQQVVRGDSAAYFCASSPKGQSNTGELFFGEGSRLTVL.

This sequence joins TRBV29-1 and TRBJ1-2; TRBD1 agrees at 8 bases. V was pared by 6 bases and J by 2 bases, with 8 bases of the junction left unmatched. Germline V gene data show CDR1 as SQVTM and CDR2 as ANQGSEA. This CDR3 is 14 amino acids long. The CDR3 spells CSVDETGVNYGYTF. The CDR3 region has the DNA TGCAGCGTCGACGAGACAGGGGTCAACTATGGCTACACCTTC.

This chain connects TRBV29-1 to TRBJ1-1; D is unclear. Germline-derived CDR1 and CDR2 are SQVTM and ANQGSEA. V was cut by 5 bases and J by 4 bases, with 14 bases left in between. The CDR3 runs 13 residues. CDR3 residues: CSVLGQVSTEAFF. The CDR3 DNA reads TGCAGCGTTCTGGGCCAGGTAAGCACTGAAGCTTTCTTT.

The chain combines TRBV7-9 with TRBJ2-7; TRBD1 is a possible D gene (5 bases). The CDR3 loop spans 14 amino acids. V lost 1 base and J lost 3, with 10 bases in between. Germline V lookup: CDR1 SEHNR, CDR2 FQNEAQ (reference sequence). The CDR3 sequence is CASSLGQLFYEQYF. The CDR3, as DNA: TGTGCCAGCAGCTTAGGACAGCTCTTCTACGAGCAGTACTTC.

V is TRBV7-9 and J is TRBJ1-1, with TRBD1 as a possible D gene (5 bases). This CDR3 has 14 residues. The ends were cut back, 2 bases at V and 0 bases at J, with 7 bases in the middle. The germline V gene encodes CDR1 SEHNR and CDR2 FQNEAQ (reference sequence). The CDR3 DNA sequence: TGTGCCAGCAGCTTAAAGGGGATGAACACTGAAGCTTTCTTT. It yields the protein CASSLKGMNTEAFF.

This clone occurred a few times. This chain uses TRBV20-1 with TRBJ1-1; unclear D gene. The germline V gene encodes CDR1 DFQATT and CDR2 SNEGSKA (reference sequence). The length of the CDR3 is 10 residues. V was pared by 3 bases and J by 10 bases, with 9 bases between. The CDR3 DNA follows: TGCAGTGCTAGGGCAGCGGGAGCTTTCTTT. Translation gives CSARAAGAFF.

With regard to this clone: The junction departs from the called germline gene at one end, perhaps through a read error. CDR3 nucleotides: TGTGCCAGCAGGGAAGACAACATGAACACTGAAGCTTTCTTT. It specifies CASREDNMNTEAFF. The gene calls are TRBV2 and TRBJ1-1; D remains ambiguous. Germline CDR1 and CDR2: SNHLY and FYNNEI. CDR3 size: 14 residues. The variable domain in full, with the rest retrieved from reference TRBV2 and TRBJ1-1, is EPEVTQTPSHQVTQMGQEVILRCVPISNHLYFYWYRQILGQKVEFLVSFYNNEISEKSEIFDDQFSVERPDGSNFTLKIRSTKLEDSAMYFCASREDNMNTEAFFGQGTRLTVV.

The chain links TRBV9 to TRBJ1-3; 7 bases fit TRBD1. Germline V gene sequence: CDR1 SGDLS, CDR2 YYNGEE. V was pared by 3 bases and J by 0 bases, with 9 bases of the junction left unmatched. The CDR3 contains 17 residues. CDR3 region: CASSDRNRDSSGNTIYF. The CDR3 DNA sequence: TGTGCCAGCAGCGACCGCAATCGGGACAGCTCTGGAAACACCATATATTTT.

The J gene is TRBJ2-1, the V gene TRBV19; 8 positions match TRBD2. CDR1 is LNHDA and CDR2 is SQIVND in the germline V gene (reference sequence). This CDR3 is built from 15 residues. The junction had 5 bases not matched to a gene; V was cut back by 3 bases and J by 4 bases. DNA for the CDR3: TGTGCCAGTAGTATTCAGGGCGGGGGGTACAATGAGCAGTTCTTC. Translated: CASSIQGGGYNEQFF.

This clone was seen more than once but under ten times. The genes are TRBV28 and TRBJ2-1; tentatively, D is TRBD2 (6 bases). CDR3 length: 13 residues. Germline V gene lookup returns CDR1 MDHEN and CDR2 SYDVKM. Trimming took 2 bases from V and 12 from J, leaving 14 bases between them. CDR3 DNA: TGTGCCAGCAGTTTAGGGTTCGGGGGAGGGCAGTTCTTC. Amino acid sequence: CASSLGFGGGQFF.

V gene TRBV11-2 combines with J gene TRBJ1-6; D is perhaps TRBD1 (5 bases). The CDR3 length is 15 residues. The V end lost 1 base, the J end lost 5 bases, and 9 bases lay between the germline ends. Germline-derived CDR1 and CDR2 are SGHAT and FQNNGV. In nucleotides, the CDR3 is TGTGCCAGCAGCTTAGTCGGACAAAATAATTCACCCCTCCACTTT. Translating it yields CASSLVGQNNSPLHF.

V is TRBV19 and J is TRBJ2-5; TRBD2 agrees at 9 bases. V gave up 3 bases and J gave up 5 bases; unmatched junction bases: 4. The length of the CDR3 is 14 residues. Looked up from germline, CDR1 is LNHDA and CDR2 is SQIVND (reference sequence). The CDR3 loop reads CASSMAGGEETQYF. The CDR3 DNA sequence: TGTGCCAGTAGTATGGCGGGGGGGGAGGAGACCCAGTACTTC.

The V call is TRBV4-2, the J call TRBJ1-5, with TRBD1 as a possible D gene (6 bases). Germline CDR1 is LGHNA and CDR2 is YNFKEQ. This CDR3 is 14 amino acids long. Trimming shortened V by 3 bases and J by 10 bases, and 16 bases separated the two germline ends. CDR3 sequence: CASSHPDSLGPQHF. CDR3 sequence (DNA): TGTGCCAGCAGCCACCCGGACAGCCTAGGACCCCAGCATTTT.

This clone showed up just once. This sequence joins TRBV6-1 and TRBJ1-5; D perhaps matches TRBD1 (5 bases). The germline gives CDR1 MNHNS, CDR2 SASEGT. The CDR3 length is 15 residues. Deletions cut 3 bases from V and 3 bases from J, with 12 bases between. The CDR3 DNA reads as TGTGCCAGCAGTGAGGGGTGGGGCAACAATCAGCCCCAGCATTTT. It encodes CASSEGWGNNQPQHF.

CDR3 nucleotides: TGTGCCAGTAGTAGCTTCGGGACAGCTACTAATCAGCCCCAGCATTTT. Protein product: CASSSFGTATNQPQHF. V usage is TRBV19 and J usage is TRBJ1-5; 7 bases fit TRBD1. This CDR3 contains 16 residues. Germline assignment: CDR1 LNHDA and CDR2 SQIVND (reference sequence). The V and J ends lost 4 bases and 4 bases, in that order; junction bases with no gene match: 10.

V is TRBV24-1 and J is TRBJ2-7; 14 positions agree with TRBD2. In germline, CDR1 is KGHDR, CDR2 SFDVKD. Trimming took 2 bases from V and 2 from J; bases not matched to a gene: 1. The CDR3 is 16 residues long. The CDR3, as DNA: TGTGCCACCAGTGATTCGACTAGCGGGAGGGCCTACGAGCAGTACTTC. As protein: CATSDSTSGRAYEQYF.

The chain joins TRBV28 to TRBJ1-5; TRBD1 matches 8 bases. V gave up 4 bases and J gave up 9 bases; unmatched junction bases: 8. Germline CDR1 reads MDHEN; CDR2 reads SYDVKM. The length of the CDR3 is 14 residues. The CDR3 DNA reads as TGTGCCAGCAGTTACGCGACAGGGGTGACGCCCCAGCATTTT. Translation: CASSYATGVTPQHF.

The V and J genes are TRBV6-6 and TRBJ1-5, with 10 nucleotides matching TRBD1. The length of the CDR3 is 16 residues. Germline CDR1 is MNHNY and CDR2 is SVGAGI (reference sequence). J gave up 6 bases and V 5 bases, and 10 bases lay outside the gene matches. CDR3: CASSGRGQGKTQPQHF. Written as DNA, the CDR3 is TGTGCCAGCAGTGGAAGGGGACAGGGGAAAACTCAGCCCCAGCATTTT.

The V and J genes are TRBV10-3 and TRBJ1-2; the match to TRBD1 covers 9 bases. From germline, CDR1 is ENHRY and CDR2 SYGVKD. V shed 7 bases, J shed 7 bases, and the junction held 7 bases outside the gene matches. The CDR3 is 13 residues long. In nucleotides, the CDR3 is TGTGCCATCAAATTTGGGACAGGGTTTGGCTACACCTTC. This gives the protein CAIKFGTGFGYTF.

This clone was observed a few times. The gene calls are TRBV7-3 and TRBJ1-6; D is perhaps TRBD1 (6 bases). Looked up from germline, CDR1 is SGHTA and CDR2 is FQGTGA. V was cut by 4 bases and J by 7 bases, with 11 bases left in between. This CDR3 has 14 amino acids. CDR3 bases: TGTGCCAGCAGCTGGACAGAAACAAATTCACCCCTCCACTTT. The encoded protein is CASSWTETNSPLHF.

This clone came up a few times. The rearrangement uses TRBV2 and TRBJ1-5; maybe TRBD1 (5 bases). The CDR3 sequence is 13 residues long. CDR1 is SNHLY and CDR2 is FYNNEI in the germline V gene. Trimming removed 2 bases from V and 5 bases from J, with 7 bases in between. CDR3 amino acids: CASSESGHQPQHF. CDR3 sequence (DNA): TGTGCCAGCAGTGAATCAGGGCATCAGCCCCAGCATTTT.

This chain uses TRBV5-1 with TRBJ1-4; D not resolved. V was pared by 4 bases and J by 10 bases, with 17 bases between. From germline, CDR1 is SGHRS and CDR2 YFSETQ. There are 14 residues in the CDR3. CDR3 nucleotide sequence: TGCGCCAGCAGCCCGACCGTTTCTCGGGTAAAACTGTTTTTT. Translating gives CASSPTVSRVKLFF.

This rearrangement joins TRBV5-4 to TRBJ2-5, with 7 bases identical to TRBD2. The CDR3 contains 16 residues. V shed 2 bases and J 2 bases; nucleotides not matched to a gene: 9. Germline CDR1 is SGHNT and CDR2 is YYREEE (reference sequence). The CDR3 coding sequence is TGTGCCAGCAGCTTTGGGGCACGGGGGGTACAAGAGACCCAGTACTTC. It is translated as CASSFGARGVQETQYF.

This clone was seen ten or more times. The chain's CDR3 is CASSLEEGNQPQHF. CDR3 nucleotides: TGTGCCAGCAGCTTAGAAGAGGGAAATCAGCCCCAGCATTTT. The rearrangement uses TRBV7-2 and TRBJ1-5; D is ambiguous. Germline V CDR1 and CDR2: SGHTA, FQGNSA. This CDR3 region has 14 residues. V was trimmed by 1 base and J by 4 bases, leaving 8 bases between them.